These T cell receptor beta chains were read from a single sample in a study of early T cells in non-severe SARS-CoV-2 infection. Via MiXCR, TCRdb re-called the 5' RACE reads, giving one row per CDR3 protein. The sample includes about 60,000 distinct CDR3 sequences, about 9.3% of them seen just once. Material: whole blood. Every receptor here comes from an adult who was a healthcare worker with PCR-confirmed SARS-CoV-2 infection or an uninfected control (not recorded which). Each CDR3 is given with its conserved first and last residue. The D gene is left open where the match is weak. Rows may omit the clone size; those that give it use once, few, many or a size class.

j_call: TRBJ1-2; d_call: -; v_call: TRBV2; clone_size: few; cdr3_nt: TGTGCCAGCAGGCCCGACTCCTATGGCTACACCTTC; cdr3_aa: CASRPDSYGYTF
j_call: TRBJ1-1; d_call: -; v_call: TRBV6-5; clone_size: few; cdr3_nt: TGTGCCAGCAAGAGGGACCCTCTTTTTATGGCTTTCTTT; cdr3_aa: CASKRDPLFMAFF
j_call: TRBJ1-5; d_call: -; v_call: TRBV6-1; clone_size: -; cdr3_nt: TGTGCCAGCAGTGCCAATCAGCCCCAGCATTTT; cdr3_aa: CASSANQPQHF
j_call: TRBJ1-6; d_call: TRBD1; v_call: TRBV6-1; clone_size: many; cdr3_nt: TGTGCCAGCAGTGGAGGGACAGGCCATAATTCACCCCTCCACTTT; cdr3_aa: CASSGGTGHNSPLHF
j_call: TRBJ2-5; d_call: -; v_call: TRBV27; clone_size: many; cdr3_nt: TGTGCCAGCAGACACGGGCCCTCGGAGACCCAGTACTTC; cdr3_aa: CASRHGPSETQYF
j_call: TRBJ1-1; d_call: TRBD1; v_call: TRBV7-3; clone_size: many; cdr3_nt: TGTGCCAGCAGCTTCCGGGACAGGGTTTCTTACACTGAAGCTTTCTTT; cdr3_aa: CASSFRDRVSYTEAFF
j_call: TRBJ2-4; d_call: TRBD1; v_call: TRBV20-1; clone_size: -; cdr3_nt: TGCAGTGCCGGGGACAGGGGGTCCAAAAACATTCAGTACTTC; cdr3_aa: CSAGDRGSKNIQYF
j_call: TRBJ2-3; d_call: TRBD1; v_call: TRBV7-6; clone_size: -; cdr3_nt: TGTGCCAGCAGCCGACAAGGGGGTGGACAGGGGTTCGCAGATACGCAGTATTTT; cdr3_aa: CASSRQGGGQGFADTQYF
j_call: TRBJ2-2; d_call: -; v_call: TRBV7-6; clone_size: few; cdr3_nt: TGTGCCAGCAGCTTAGCGTTACCAGACCCAGGCGGGGAGCTGTTTTTT; cdr3_aa: CASSLALPDPGGELFF
j_call: TRBJ2-3; d_call: TRBD1; v_call: TRBV24-1; clone_size: few; cdr3_nt: TGTGCCACCAGCCGGACAGGGGGCGGAGCAGATACGCAGTATTTT; cdr3_aa: CATSRTGGGADTQYF
j_call: TRBJ2-5; d_call: TRBD1; v_call: TRBV19; clone_size: many; cdr3_nt: TGTGCCAGTAGGATGGGACAGGGGATCCAAGAGACCCAGTACTTC; cdr3_aa: CASRMGQGIQETQYF
j_call: TRBJ2-3; d_call: TRBD1; v_call: TRBV10-3; clone_size: few; cdr3_nt: TGTGCCATCAGGGGACAGGGGACAGATACGCAGTATTTT; cdr3_aa: CAIRGQGTDTQYF
j_call: TRBJ2-3; d_call: -; v_call: TRBV19; clone_size: few; cdr3_nt: TGTGCCAGTAGTATAGGAGGCACAGATACGCAGTATTTT; cdr3_aa: CASSIGGTDTQYF
j_call: TRBJ2-1; d_call: -; v_call: TRBV24-1; clone_size: few; cdr3_nt: TGTGCCACCCGTCGGGACGGAACTAACAATGAGCAGTTCTTC; cdr3_aa: CATRRDGTNNEQFF
j_call: TRBJ2-3; d_call: -; v_call: TRBV12-3/TRBV12-4; clone_size: few; cdr3_nt: TGTGCCAGCAGTTTTGGAGGTGGCACAGATACGCAGTATTTT; cdr3_aa: CASSFGGGTDTQYF
j_call: TRBJ2-5; d_call: TRBD2; v_call: TRBV2; clone_size: -; cdr3_nt: TGTGCCAGCAGGGAGATGGGACTAGCGGGGGGCTCCGGAGAGACCCAGTACTTC; cdr3_aa: CASREMGLAGGSGETQYF
j_call: TRBJ1-3; d_call: -; v_call: TRBV5-1; clone_size: -; cdr3_nt: TGCGCCAGCAGCTCACAGGGTTTCTCTGGAAACACCATATATTTT; cdr3_aa: CASSSQGFSGNTIYF
j_call: TRBJ1-5; d_call: -; v_call: TRBV12-3/TRBV12-4; clone_size: many; cdr3_nt: TGTGCCAGCAGTTTAGTATCGGGGGAGGGCAATCAGCCCCAGCATTTT; cdr3_aa: CASSLVSGEGNQPQHF
j_call: TRBJ1-1; d_call: -; v_call: TRBV5-1; clone_size: -; cdr3_nt: TGCGCCAGCAGCTTAACCACGGGACTGATGAACACTGAAGCTTTCTTT; cdr3_aa: CASSLTTGLMNTEAFF
j_call: TRBJ2-3; d_call: TRBD2; v_call: TRBV3-1; clone_size: -; cdr3_nt: TGTGCCAGCAGCCCGGGACTAGCGGGGGCCCTAAGCACAGATACGCAGTATTTT; cdr3_aa: CASSPGLAGALSTDTQYF
j_call: TRBJ1-6; d_call: -; v_call: TRBV5-5; clone_size: -; cdr3_nt: TGTGCCAGCAGCTTGGGTTCAGTTATATACTCTTCACCCCTCCACTTT; cdr3_aa: CASSLGSVIYSSPLHF
j_call: TRBJ2-5; d_call: TRBD2; v_call: TRBV19; clone_size: few; cdr3_nt: TGTGCCAGTAGTGCGGGGGGGATTCGTACAGAGACCCAGTACTTC; cdr3_aa: CASSAGGIRTETQYF
j_call: TRBJ2-1; d_call: -; v_call: TRBV11-2; clone_size: few; cdr3_nt: TGTGCCAGCAGCCTTGAGGCACTCCTATTCGGTGAGCAGTTCTTC; cdr3_aa: CASSLEALLFGEQFF
j_call: TRBJ2-3; d_call: -; v_call: TRBV28; clone_size: many; cdr3_nt: TGTGCCAGCAGTGGTTTGGGGGCCCCAGATACGCAGTATTTT; cdr3_aa: CASSGLGAPDTQYF
j_call: TRBJ2-1; d_call: -; v_call: TRBV6-1; clone_size: few; cdr3_nt: TGTGCCAGCAGTGGAACCGGGACATTGAATGAGCAGTTCTTC; cdr3_aa: CASSGTGTLNEQFF
j_call: TRBJ2-1; d_call: -; v_call: TRBV7-2; clone_size: many; cdr3_nt: TGTGCCAGCAGCCCATTCAGCGATGAGCAGTTCTTC; cdr3_aa: CASSPFSDEQFF
j_call: TRBJ2-1; d_call: -; v_call: TRBV10-2; clone_size: -; cdr3_nt: TGCGCCAGCAGTTCGGGCGAAGACTACAATGAGCAGTTCTTC; cdr3_aa: CASSSGEDYNEQFF
j_call: TRBJ2-5; d_call: TRBD1; v_call: TRBV7-2; clone_size: -; cdr3_nt: TGTGCCAGCAGCTTATTGACAGGGGGAGAGACCCAGTACTTC; cdr3_aa: CASSLLTGGETQYF
j_call: TRBJ2-3; d_call: TRBD2; v_call: TRBV5-4; clone_size: few; cdr3_nt: TGTGCCAGCAGGAGAGCGGGGGGCCCCACAGATACGCAGTATTTT; cdr3_aa: CASRRAGGPTDTQYF
j_call: TRBJ1-3; d_call: -; v_call: TRBV11-2; clone_size: many; cdr3_nt: TGTGCCAGCAGCCGCTTGGGGCCCTCTGGAAACACCATATATTTT; cdr3_aa: CASSRLGPSGNTIYF
j_call: TRBJ2-3; d_call: -; v_call: TRBV27; clone_size: many; cdr3_nt: TGTGCCAGCAGTTGGGCTGGAGCGCGTAGCACAGATACGCAGTATTTT; cdr3_aa: CASSWAGARSTDTQYF
j_call: TRBJ2-2; d_call: -; v_call: TRBV6-5; clone_size: few; cdr3_nt: TGTGCCAGCCAACCCGGGGAGCTGTTTTTT; cdr3_aa: CASQPGELFF
j_call: TRBJ2-1; d_call: TRBD1; v_call: TRBV20-1; clone_size: -; cdr3_nt: TGCAGTGCTTTAAGGTCGGGACAGATCTCCTCTGAGCAGTTCTTC; cdr3_aa: CSALRSGQISSEQFF
j_call: TRBJ2-3; d_call: TRBD1; v_call: TRBV7-9; clone_size: -; cdr3_nt: TGTGCCAGCAGGAACAGGGGTTCCCCAGATACGCAGTATTTT; cdr3_aa: CASRNRGSPDTQYF
j_call: TRBJ1-2; d_call: -; v_call: TRBV4-1; clone_size: -; cdr3_nt: TGCGCCAGCAGCCGATCTAACTATGGCTACACCTTC; cdr3_aa: CASSRSNYGYTF
j_call: TRBJ1-1; d_call: -; v_call: TRBV6-1; clone_size: few; cdr3_nt: TGTGCCAGCAGTGCTTTCATGTTGGGGGGGATGAACACTGAAGCTTTCTTT; cdr3_aa: CASSAFMLGGMNTEAFF
j_call: TRBJ1-6; d_call: TRBD1; v_call: TRBV12-3/TRBV12-4; clone_size: few; cdr3_nt: TGTGCCAGCAGTACCAGGACAGGTTATAATTCACCCCTCCACTTT; cdr3_aa: CASSTRTGYNSPLHF
j_call: TRBJ1-2; d_call: TRBD1; v_call: TRBV27; clone_size: few; cdr3_nt: TGTGCCAGCAGTTCTCATCGAGGGACAGGGGACGGCTACACCTTC; cdr3_aa: CASSSHRGTGDGYTF
j_call: TRBJ2-3; d_call: TRBD2; v_call: TRBV28; clone_size: -; cdr3_nt: TGTGCCAGCAGCGCCATCGGACTAGCGGTAACAGATACGCAGTATTTT; cdr3_aa: CASSAIGLAVTDTQYF
j_call: TRBJ2-3; d_call: TRBD2; v_call: TRBV27; clone_size: -; cdr3_nt: TGTGCCAGCAGTCCCCCGGGAGCGGGGGGGCCTAGCACAGATACGCAGTATTTT; cdr3_aa: CASSPPGAGGPSTDTQYF
j_call: TRBJ2-2; d_call: TRBD2; v_call: TRBV5-1; clone_size: few; cdr3_nt: TGCGCCAGCAGCTCGACTAGCGGGGGCCCGAACACCGGGGAGCTGTTTTTT; cdr3_aa: CASSSTSGGPNTGELFF
j_call: TRBJ2-3; d_call: -; v_call: TRBV11-2; clone_size: few; cdr3_nt: TGTGCCAGCAGCTTAGGTGGGGCAGGGGATACGCAGTATTTT; cdr3_aa: CASSLGGAGDTQYF
j_call: TRBJ1-4; d_call: -; v_call: TRBV28; clone_size: many; cdr3_nt: TGTGCCAGTTCTGTTCAGACCGATGGAACTAATGAAAAACTGTTTTTT; cdr3_aa: CASSVQTDGTNEKLFF
j_call: TRBJ2-3; d_call: TRBD1; v_call: TRBV12-3/TRBV12-4; clone_size: few; cdr3_nt: TGTGCCAGCAGTTCGACAGGGCAAAACACAGATACGCAGTATTTT; cdr3_aa: CASSSTGQNTDTQYF
j_call: TRBJ2-2; d_call: -; v_call: TRBV7-6; clone_size: few; cdr3_nt: TGTGCCAGCAGCCCCGGTCATGAGGAGCTGTTTTTT; cdr3_aa: CASSPGHEELFF
j_call: TRBJ2-2; d_call: -; v_call: TRBV5-4; clone_size: -; cdr3_nt: TGTGCCAGCAGCTTGGGGACGAACACCGGGGAGCTGTTTTTT; cdr3_aa: CASSLGTNTGELFF
j_call: TRBJ1-2; d_call: TRBD1; v_call: TRBV20-1; clone_size: many; cdr3_nt: TGCAGTGCTAGAGCCGAGACAGGGCCCTATGGCTACACCTTC; cdr3_aa: CSARAETGPYGYTF
j_call: TRBJ2-2; d_call: -; v_call: TRBV7-6; clone_size: -; cdr3_nt: TGTGCCAGCAGCACGGGGAGCTATACCGGGGAGCTGTTTTTT; cdr3_aa: CASSTGSYTGELFF
j_call: TRBJ1-6; d_call: -; v_call: TRBV12-5; clone_size: -; cdr3_nt: TGTGCTAGCGCGCCGGGGCCTTCACCCCTCCACTTT; cdr3_aa: CASAPGPSPLHF
j_call: TRBJ2-5; d_call: -; v_call: TRBV5-3; clone_size: few; cdr3_nt: TGTGCCAGAAGCTTGGGTTGTCAGCACCAAGAGACCCAGTACTTC; cdr3_aa: CARSLGCQHQETQYF
j_call: TRBJ1-2; d_call: -; v_call: TRBV6-1; clone_size: many; cdr3_nt: TGTGTTACGCAGTCGGTCTATGGCTACACCTTC; cdr3_aa: CVTQSVYGYTF
j_call: TRBJ2-3; d_call: TRBD2; v_call: TRBV11-2; clone_size: many; cdr3_nt: TGTGCCAGCAGCCCAGGACTAGCGGGGGATGATACGCAGTATTTT; cdr3_aa: CASSPGLAGDDTQYF
j_call: TRBJ2-5; d_call: TRBD1; v_call: TRBV7-3; clone_size: many; cdr3_nt: TGTGCCAGCAGCCCCACAGGGGTCGGAGAGACCCAGTACTTC; cdr3_aa: CASSPTGVGETQYF
j_call: TRBJ1-6; d_call: -; v_call: TRBV3-1; clone_size: few; cdr3_nt: TGTGCCAGCAGCCGACATCGGGGGAAGGCCAATTCACCCCTCCACTTT; cdr3_aa: CASSRHRGKANSPLHF